This TCR beta chain was recovered during a study of cytomegalovirus exposure and HLA in healthy donors. The CDR3 covers 15 residues. The junction had 6 bases not matched to a gene; V was cut back by 5 bases and J by 5 bases. Per the germline V gene, CDR1 is SGHVS and CDR2 is FNYEAQ. Clones were sequenced by immunoSEQ multiplex PCR, and TCRdb holds only the in-frame ones, with some missing. The data contain some 330,000 clones, 75% to 90% of them singletons. The sample comprised PBMCs. The receptor's source is a woman younger than 30 in good health and CMV-seronegative. The chain is built from TRBV7-6 and TRBJ2-1; TRBD2 matches 10 bases. The CDR3 DNA sequence: TGTGCCAGCAGCCCCCGGACTAGCGGCCACAATGAGCAGTTCTTC. Translated, it gives CASSPRTSGHNEQFF.